These 24 T cell receptor beta chains were sequenced from one sample in a study of cytomegalovirus exposure and HLA in healthy donors. With 60 Vbeta and 13 Jbeta primers, the PCR was carried out. Assay: immunoSEQ multiplex PCR; the TCRdb copy retains only in-frame clones and omits some. The sample shows some 80,000 clones, under 80% of them seen only once. The material sequenced was PBMCs. The receptors here all came from a man aged 35 to 55 in good health and CMV-seronegative.

The chain is built from TRBV27 and TRBJ2-7, with 8 bases aligning to TRBD2. The V gene's germline CDR1 is MNHEY and CDR2 SMNVEV (reference sequence). J lost 4 bases, V lost 3 bases, and 11 bases had no gene match. The CDR3 has 16 residues. CDR3 amino acids: CASSFRRLAGLYEQYF. CDR3 nucleotide sequence: TGTGCCAGCAGTTTTCGGCGGCTAGCGGGTTTGTACGAGCAGTACTTC.

The chain couples TRBV2 to TRBJ1-5; 8 positions agree with TRBD1. This CDR3 has 14 residues. From germline, CDR1 is SNHLY and CDR2 FYNNEI. The V and J ends lost 6 bases and 6 bases, in that order; junction bases with no gene match: 7. The CDR3 protein is CASRETGGGQPQHF. As DNA, the CDR3 is TGTGCCAGCAGGGAAACAGGGGGAGGTCAGCCCCAGCATTTT.

CDR3 in DNA: TGTGCCAGCAGCTTAGGACCGGCAGGCCACTATGGCTACACCTTC. Residues: CASSLGPAGHYGYTF. The chain joins TRBV7-9 to TRBJ1-2; D gene unclear. The CDR3 spans 15 residues. Per germline, CDR1 SEHNR and CDR2 FQNEAQ (reference sequence). The V and J ends lost 1 base and 3 bases respectively, with 12 bases between them.

The chain is built from TRBV18 and TRBJ1-5, with a weak D call TRBD1 (6 bases). CDR1 and CDR2 (germline): KGHSH, LQKENI. This CDR3 comprises 15 residues. V was trimmed by 8 bases and J by 5 bases, leaving 19 bases between them. The CDR3 spells CASHEAGGQDQPQHF. The CDR3 DNA reads TGTGCCAGCCACGAGGCCGGGGGGCAGGATCAGCCCCAGCATTTT.

The V and J genes are TRBV29-1 and TRBJ2-3; D is undetermined. The CDR3 loop spans 16 amino acids. Germline V gives CDR1 SQVTM, CDR2 ANQGSEA. V was cut by 3 bases and J by 2 bases, with 18 bases left in between. The CDR3 sequence: CSVEPVAATFTDTQYF. Here the CDR3 DNA reads TGCAGCGTTGAGCCTGTAGCAGCCACTTTCACAGATACGCAGTATTTT.

The count of this clone is one. CDR3 nucleotides: TGTGCCAGCAGCTCGACTGCTCTTGGCCGGAATGAGCAGTTCTTC. It yields the protein CASSSTALGRNEQFF. This chain joins TRBV5-4 and TRBJ2-1, with unresolved D. V was cut by 3 bases and J by 7 bases, with 17 bases left in between. The CDR3 consists of 15 residues. Looked up from germline, CDR1 is SGHNT and CDR2 is YYREEE (reference sequence).

This rearrangement joins TRBV28 to TRBJ1-4; possible D gene TRBD1, 5 bases. This CDR3 spans 14 amino acids. Germline CDR1 is MDHEN and CDR2 is SYDVKM. V was pared by 3 bases and J by 8 bases, with 13 bases between. Here the CDR3 DNA reads TGTGCCAGCAGTTTTGGGGGGGTCGGGGAAAAACTGTTTTTT. This codes for CASSFGGVGEKLFF. The full variable domain, rest sourced from reference TRBV28 and TRBJ1-4, is DVKVTQSSRYLVKRTGEKVFLECVQDMDHENMFWYRQDPGLGLRLIYFSYDVKMKEKGDIPEGYSVSREKKERFSLILESASTNQTSMYLCASSFGGVGEKLFFGSGTQLSVL.

The chain uses TRBV4-1 and TRBJ2-4; possibly TRBD2 for D (6 bases). Trimming took 4 bases from V and 5 from J, leaving 24 bases between them. The germline V gene has CDR1 MGHRA and CDR2 YSYEKL. The CDR3 has 18 amino acids. CDR3 region: CASSLGTAHGVRENIQYF. CDR3 bases: TGCGCCAGCAGCCTCGGGACTGCGCACGGGGTCAGAGAAAACATTCAGTACTTC.

This clone was observed a handful of times. The V call is TRBV5-1, the J call TRBJ2-3; D perhaps matches TRBD1 (7 bases). V shed 4 bases and J shed 0 bases, with 15 bases lying between them. Germline V gene data show CDR1 as SGHRS and CDR2 as YFSETQ. The CDR3 consists of 16 residues. The CDR3 spells CASSPATGTSTDTQYF. CDR3 nucleotides: TGCGCCAGCAGCCCCGCGACAGGGACTAGCACAGATACGCAGTATTTT.

This rearrangement joins TRBV7-9 to TRBJ1-5; D might be TRBD1 (5 bases). V shed 6 bases and J shed 0 bases, with 12 bases lying between them. From germline, CDR1 is SEHNR and CDR2 FQNEAQ (reference sequence). This CDR3 region has 15 residues. As DNA, the CDR3 is TGTGCCAGCAGTCAAATGGGACTTAGCAATCAGCCCCAGCATTTT. Translation gives CASSQMGLSNQPQHF.

In DNA, the CDR3 is TGTGCCAGCAGCTTGGCCGTGCAGTCAAACGGGGGTGAAAAACTGTTTTTT. The encoded protein is CASSLAVQSNGGEKLFF. The chain carries TRBV5-4 and TRBJ1-4, with D tentatively TRBD1 (5 bases). Deletions cut 0 bases from V and 7 bases from J, with 19 bases between. There are 17 residues in the CDR3. In germline, CDR1 is SGHNT, CDR2 YYREEE (reference sequence).

V usage is TRBV10-3 and J usage is TRBJ2-1; 8 bases match TRBD2. V dropped 4 bases and J dropped 3; count of bases not matched to a gene: 5. The germline V gene has CDR1 ENHRY and CDR2 SYGVKD. CDR3 length: 15 amino acids. The CDR3 nucleotides read TGTGCCATCAGTGGAGGAGCGGGAGACTACAATGAGCAGTTCTTC. As protein: CAISGGAGDYNEQFF.

The J gene is TRBJ2-7, the V gene TRBV30, with 8 bases aligning to TRBD2. There are 13 residues in the CDR3. With 3 bases clipped from V and 2 bases from J, the junction kept 3 bases outside the gene matches. Per germline, CDR1 GTSNPN and CDR2 SVGIG (reference sequence). The CDR3 sequence: CAWSGGGTYEQYF. The CDR3 DNA reads TGTGCCTGGAGCGGGGGGGGAACCTACGAGCAGTACTTC.

This clone showed up just a few times. The chain carries TRBV9 and TRBJ1-5; D perhaps matches TRBD1 (6 bases). Per the germline V gene, CDR1 is SGDLS and CDR2 is YYNGEE. V was cut by 1 base and J by 5 bases, with 13 bases left in between. This CDR3 region has 15 residues. The CDR3 sequence: CASSVTAGDDQPQHF. The CDR3 DNA sequence: TGTGCCAGCAGCGTAACCGCAGGGGACGATCAGCCCCAGCATTTT.

The chain links TRBV28 to TRBJ1-1; D is unclear. Germline CDR1 MDHEN, CDR2 SYDVKM. There are 12 residues in the CDR3. Trimming cost V 3 bases and J 10 bases, with 12 bases left between them. CDR3 in DNA: TGTGCCAGCAGTTTCTCCTATGTCGGAGCTTTCTTT. Its translation: CASSFSYVGAFF.

V gene TRBV19 combines with J gene TRBJ1-5; the D gene is possibly TRBD1 (6 bases). Deletions cut 11 bases from V and 6 bases from J, with 17 bases between. This CDR3 has 13 residues. CDR1 is LNHDA and CDR2 is SQIVND in the germline V gene (reference sequence). The CDR3 DNA sequence: TGTGCCTCTTCATCCGACAGGTTTCAGCCCCAGCATTTT. Protein sequence: CASSSDRFQPQHF.

The J gene is TRBJ2-1, the V gene TRBV5-1, with TRBD2 as a possible D gene (5 bases). Germline V lookup: CDR1 SGHRS, CDR2 YFSETQ. The CDR3 totals 14 residues. The V end lost 5 bases, the J end lost 6 bases, and 15 bases lay between the germline ends. CDR3 amino acids: CASRVSGPRNEQFF. DNA of the CDR3: TGCGCCAGCAGGGTGAGCGGCCCCCGCAATGAGCAGTTCTTC.

The rearrangement joins TRBV29-1 to TRBJ1-2, with TRBD1 matching 7 bases. V shed 6 bases and J 8 bases; nucleotides not matched to a gene: 12. This CDR3 is built from 13 residues. Germline V gene sequence: CDR1 SQVTM, CDR2 ANQGSEA. CDR3 in DNA: TGCAGCGTCTCACTCACAGGGGCAGGAGGCTACACCTTC. It specifies CSVSLTGAGGYTF.

A single count supports this clone. This chain uses TRBV7-9 with TRBJ2-3, with 10 positions matching TRBD1. Germline values: CDR1 SEHNR, CDR2 FQNEAQ (reference sequence). V shed 5 bases, J shed 14 bases, and the junction held 10 bases outside the gene matches. This CDR3 region has 13 residues. The CDR3 spells CASSDLSGQGLYF. CDR3 coding DNA: TGTGCCAGCAGCGACCTGTCGGGACAGGGGCTGTATTTT. The full variable domain, completed using reference TRBV7-9 and TRBJ2-3, is DTGVSQNPRHKITKRGQNVTFRCDPISEHNRLYWYRQTLGQGPEFLTYFQNEAQLEKSRLLSDRFSAERPKGSFSTLEIQRTEQGDSAMYLCASSDLSGQGLYFGPGTRLTVL.

The gene calls are TRBV28 and TRBJ2-7, with 11 bases lining up with TRBD1. CDR3 length equals 15 residues. CDR1 MDHEN and CDR2 SYDVKM come from the germline V gene. The V gene end was trimmed by 6 bases and the J gene end by 7 bases; junction bases not matched to a gene: 11. For the CDR3, the DNA is TGTGCCAGCAGCACGGGGGGACAGGGGGAGGAAGAGCAGTACTTC. Encoded protein: CASSTGGQGEEEQYF.

The rearrangement uses TRBV11-3 and TRBJ2-7, with 9 nucleotides matching TRBD1. The germline V gene encodes CDR1 SGHNT and CDR2 YENEEA. After removal of 3 bases from V and 6 bases from J, the junction contained 3 bases not matched to a gene. The CDR3 has 13 residues. The CDR3 is CASSFTGGAEQYF. In DNA, the CDR3 is TGTGCCAGCAGCTTTACAGGGGGCGCCGAGCAGTACTTC.

This clone was observed a single time. The gene calls are TRBV11-2 and TRBJ1-5; 7 bases map to TRBD1. V was pared by 5 bases and J by 5 bases, with 3 bases of the junction left unmatched. Germline V CDR1 and CDR2: SGHAT, FQNNGV. The CDR3 covers 13 residues. The CDR3 DNA sequence: TGTGCCAGCAGCCGACAGGGCTATCAGCCCCAGCATTTT. It encodes CASSRQGYQPQHF.

The rearrangement uses TRBV9 and TRBJ2-5, with D uncertain. V was shortened by 0 bases and J by 4 bases, with 10 bases between the two germline ends. The CDR3 is made up of 14 amino acids. CDR1 is SGDLS and CDR2 is YYNGEE in the germline V gene. CDR3 sequence reads: CASSVGSSGETQYF. The CDR3 DNA reads as TGTGCCAGCAGCGTAGGATCTTCGGGAGAGACCCAGTACTTC.

CDR3 protein: CASSTGTVHYEQYF. CDR3 in DNA: TGCGCCAGCAGCACCGGGACAGTACACTACGAGCAGTACTTC. V and J are TRBV5-1 and TRBJ2-7; TRBD1 aligns across 7 bases. The CDR3 contains 14 residues. J lost 3 bases, V lost 4 bases, and 7 bases had no gene match. Germline V gene data show CDR1 as SGHRS and CDR2 as YFSETQ.